These 22 T cell receptor beta chains were sequenced from one sample in a study of breast tumors, draining lymph nodes, adjacent tissues. One entry per CDR3 protein results from TCRdb running MiXCR on the multiplex PCR reads. In the table there are over 150,000 distinct CDR3 sequences, 25% to 40% of which are singletons. Samples came from axillary lymph nodes draining the breast cancer. The sample taken for sequencing was axillary lymph node tissue. These receptors were taken from a female donor with breast cancer. Some clones in this sample may be carry-over from other donors' samples.

This clonotype was seen repeatedly, ten times or more. The chain carries TRBV19 and TRBJ2-1; D is unresolved. The CDR3 covers 11 residues. The V end lost 5 bases, the J end lost 7 bases, and 6 bases lay between the germline ends. CDR1 is LNHDA, CDR2 SQIVND, per germline (reference sequence). CDR3: CASSLENEQFF. CDR3 nucleotides: TGTGCCAGTAGTCTTGAAAATGAGCAGTTCTTC. Drawing the rest from reference TRBV19 and TRBJ2-1, the complete variable domain is DGGITQSPKYLFRKEGQNVTLSCEQNLNHDAMYWYRQDPGQGLRLIYYSQIVNDFQKGDIAEGYSVSREKKESFPLTVTSAQKNPTAFYLCASSLENEQFFGPGTRLTVL.

Points on this clonotype: At one boundary the junction diverges from the germline segment, which might be a read error. The chain uses TRBV20-1 and TRBJ1-1; D unclear. Germline loops: CDR1 DFQATT, CDR2 SNEGSKA (reference sequence). The CDR3 totals 12 residues. In DNA form, the CDR3 reads TGCAATGCTAGCCTCAAGAACACTGAAGCTTTCTTT. This encodes CNASLKNTEAFF.

This clonotype was seen at least ten times. This chain links TRBV14 with TRBJ2-7, with 7 positions matching TRBD2. Trimming removed 4 bases from V and 4 bases from J; junction bases left unmatched: 13. Looked up from germline, CDR1 is SGHDN and CDR2 is FVKESK. The CDR3 sequence is 16 residues long. In DNA, the CDR3 is TGTGCCAGCAGCCCAAGAACTGGACTAGTAGGGTACGAGCAGTACTTC. It yields the protein CASSPRTGLVGYEQYF.

Details on this clonotype: A much larger clone differs from this one at a single base, so this may be a read error. CDR3 loop: CAGSLFSGGAESQFF. The CDR3 region has the DNA TGTGCCGGCAGCTTATTTAGCGGGGGGGCGGAATCCCAGTTCTTC. This chain joins TRBV7-2 and TRBJ2-1; 11 bases are a match to TRBD2. The CDR3 has 15 residues. Germline values: CDR1 SGHTA, CDR2 FQGNSA. Full variable domain (rest looked up from reference TRBV7-2 and TRBJ2-1): GAGVSQSPSNKVTEKGKDVELRCDPISGHTALYWYRQSLGQGLEFLIYFQGNSAPDKSGLPSDRFSAERTGGSVSTLTIQRTQQEDSAVYLCAGSLFSGGAESQFFGPGTRLTVL.

CDR3 sequence (DNA): TGTGCCAGCAGCCCAGGGGGGAACACTGAAGCTTTCTTT. Encoded protein: CASSPGGNTEAFF. The V call is TRBV12-3 or TRBV12-4, the J call TRBJ1-1; 7 bases line up with TRBD1. Trimming cost V 6 bases and J 1 base; bases outside gene matches: 2. The CDR3 sequence is 13 residues long.

There are many counts of this clonotype. V is TRBV20-1 and J is TRBJ2-7; 9 nucleotides agree with TRBD2. Per the germline V gene, CDR1 is DFQATT and CDR2 is SNEGSKA (reference sequence). CDR3 length: 17 amino acids. Trimming at V came to 0 bases and at J to 7 bases, leaving 16 bases not matched to a gene. CDR3 in amino acids: CSARDGGGGAGVYEQYF. The CDR3 DNA sequence: TGCAGTGCTAGAGATGGGGGCGGGGGGGCCGGGGTGTATGAGCAGTACTTC.

This clonotype was counted ten times or more. The chain joins TRBV6-2 or TRBV6-3 to TRBJ2-3, with D perhaps TRBD2 (5 bases). Germline CDR1 and CDR2: MNHEY and SVGEGT. The CDR3 length is 15 residues. Trimming took off 2 bases at V and 1 base at J, with 10 bases between the two ends. The CDR3 spells CASSYRDLGTDTQYF. CDR3 coding DNA: TGTGCCAGCAGTTACCGGGATTTGGGCACAGATACGCAGTATTTT.

This clonotype has ten or more counts. The chain carries TRBV5-6 and TRBJ1-6; no clear D. The CDR3 contains 16 residues. CDR1 and CDR2 (germline): SGHDT, YYEEEE. Trimming took 4 bases from V and 7 from J, leaving 18 bases between them. The CDR3 reads CASSESDPGRNSPLHF. The CDR3 bases are TGTGCCAGCAGCGAGTCGGACCCAGGCAGGAATTCACCCCTCCACTTT.

A few counts support this clonotype. The chain couples TRBV18 to TRBJ2-3; 13 nucleotides agree with TRBD2. The CDR3 is 15 residues long. V lost 8 bases, J lost 2 bases, and 4 bases stayed unmatched. Germline V gene lookup returns CDR1 KGHSH and CDR2 LQKENI. The CDR3, as DNA: TGTGCCAGCGCGACTAGCGGGGGGACCACAGATACGCAGTATTTT. This sequence encodes CASATSGGTTDTQYF.

This clonotype was detected only a few times. J is TRBJ2-1 and V is TRBV6-5; unclear D gene. Per the germline V gene, CDR1 is MNHEY and CDR2 is SVGAGI. CDR3 length: 14 amino acids. Trimming took off 5 bases at V and 5 bases at J, with 13 bases between the two ends. CDR3 in DNA: TGTGCCAGCAGTCCGCCTGGCCTTAACAATGAGCAGTTCTTC. Residues: CASSPPGLNNEQFF.

Many counts were recorded for this clonotype. The V and J genes are TRBV20-1 and TRBJ2-7; 15 bases fit TRBD2. With 1 base clipped from V and 0 bases from J, the junction kept 7 bases outside the gene matches. This CDR3 region has 18 residues. From germline, CDR1 is DFQATT and CDR2 SNEGSKA (reference sequence). CDR3 protein: CSARAGLAGGLSSYEQYF. In DNA, the CDR3 is TGCAGTGCTAGAGCGGGACTAGCGGGAGGACTAAGCTCCTACGAGCAGTACTTC.

As to this clonotype: A much larger clone differs by one base, so this may be a read error. The genes are TRBV20-1 and TRBJ2-1, with 7 bases identical to TRBD2. Germline values: CDR1 DFQATT, CDR2 SNEGSKA (reference sequence). This CDR3 region has 13 residues. CDR3 loop: CNARAGRSNEQFF. The CDR3 DNA is TGCAATGCTAGAGCGGGACGGTCAAATGAGCAGTTCTTC.

This clonotype was found many times. This chain joins TRBV4-2 and TRBJ1-3, with 7 bases matching TRBD1. In germline, CDR1 is LGHNA, CDR2 YNFKEQ. The CDR3 length is 16 residues. With 4 bases clipped from V and 8 bases from J, the junction kept 14 bases outside the gene matches. In DNA, the CDR3 is TGTGCCAGCAGCCCCTCGAGAGGGGGCACTGAGGACACCATATATTTT. It codes for CASSPSRGGTEDTIYF.

The CDR3 sequence is CASSLSGTTQETQYF. Written as DNA, the CDR3 is TGTGCCAGCAGCCTCTCCGGGACGACACAAGAGACCCAGTACTTC. This chain connects TRBV5-5 to TRBJ2-5, with D possibly called TRBD1 or TRBD2 (5 bases each). Germline CDR1 and CDR2: SGHKS and YYEKEE (reference sequence). Between the trimmed V and J ends, which lost 4 bases and 2 bases, there was a span of 15 bases. This CDR3 contains 15 residues.

The table lists this clonotype with many counts. Since no conserved phenylalanine or tryptophan closes the CDR3, a read error is the likely cause. This sequence joins TRBV15 and TRBJ2-5; D tentatively fits TRBD1 or TRBD2 (5 bases each). The CDR3 runs to 14 residues. V gave up 8 bases and J gave up 4 bases, with 17 bases separating them. Germline V lookup: CDR1 LNHNV, CDR2 YYDKDF (reference sequence). The CDR3 DNA is TGTGCCACCGAGGGGTCAACGAGACGAGAGACCCAGTACCTC. Translation gives CATEGSTRRETQYL.

This clonotype appeared a single time. V and J are TRBV20-1 and TRBJ2-6; D is undetermined. The V gene lost 3 bases and the J gene lost 4 bases, with 7 bases spanning the gap. Germline CDR1 reads DFQATT; CDR2 reads SNEGSKA (reference sequence). This CDR3 has 13 residues. CDR3 coding DNA: TGCAGTGCTAGCCTCCAGGGGGCCAACGTCCTGACTTTC. This encodes CSASLQGANVLTF.

The table lists this clonotype with a few counts. The chain carries TRBV9 and TRBJ1-1; no reliable D call. This CDR3 has 14 amino acids. CDR1 and CDR2 (germline): SGDLS, YYNGEE. V gave up 0 bases and J gave up 6 bases, with 12 bases separating them. CDR3 in amino acids: CASSVGRRSAEAFF. The CDR3, as DNA: TGTGCCAGCAGCGTAGGCAGGAGATCCGCTGAAGCTTTCTTT.

This chain uses TRBV20-1 with TRBJ1-5, with a tentative D call TRBD1 (6 bases). CDR1 and CDR2 from the germline V gene are DFQATT and SNEGSKA (reference sequence). The CDR3 spans 12 residues. The germline V and J ends were trimmed by 1 base and 14 bases, with 15 bases remaining between them. This CDR3 reads CSARVPGDNEHF. The CDR3 DNA sequence: TGCAGTGCTAGAGTGCCAGGGGACAATGAGCATTTT.

This clonotype was seen many times. J is TRBJ2-5 and V is TRBV7-9, with D possibly being TRBD2 (6 bases). The CDR3 runs 13 residues. The V gene lost 2 bases and the J gene lost 4 bases, with 8 bases spanning the gap. CDR1 is SEHNR, CDR2 FQNEAQ, per germline (reference sequence). For the CDR3, the DNA is TGTGCCAGCAGCTTAAGCGGGCTAGAGACCCAGTACTTC. Residues: CASSLSGLETQYF.

This rearrangement joins TRBV9 to TRBJ1-1; 8 nucleotides match TRBD1. V dropped 4 bases and J dropped 1; count of bases not matched to a gene: 3. CDR3 length equals 14 residues. Germline loops: CDR1 SGDLS, CDR2 YYNGEE. CDR3 sequence: CASSRGTGNTEAFF. CDR3 DNA sequence: TGTGCCAGCAGCAGAGGGACAGGGAACACTGAAGCTTTCTTT.

The V gene is TRBV4-2, the J gene TRBJ2-5, with TRBD1 as a possible D gene (5 bases). V was pared by 1 base and J by 0 bases, with 9 bases between. Germline V lookup: CDR1 LGHNA, CDR2 YNFKEQ. The CDR3 spans 15 residues. The CDR3 bases are TGTGCCAGCAGCCAAGGGGGCCGTGACCAAGAGACCCAGTACTTC. Translation gives CASSQGGRDQETQYF.

There are many counts of this clonotype. J is TRBJ2-1 and V is TRBV11-2, with 9 bases lining up with TRBD2. The CDR3 has 18 residues. Germline trimming cut 3 bases from V and 0 bases from J; bases unmatched to any gene: 9. The germline V gene encodes CDR1 SGHAT and CDR2 FQNNGV. The CDR3 is CASSFSAGGPSSYNEQFF. The CDR3 DNA sequence: TGTGCCAGCAGCTTTAGCGCGGGAGGGCCGAGCTCCTACAATGAGCAGTTCTTC. The whole variable domain, remainder taken from reference TRBV11-2 and TRBJ2-1, is EAGVAQSPRYKIIEKRQSVAFWCNPISGHATLYWYQQILGQGPKLLIQFQNNGVVDDSQLPKDRFSAERLKGVDSTLKIQPAKLEDSAVYLCASSFSAGGPSSYNEQFFGPGTRLTVL.